Each of the 24 T cell receptor beta chains below was sequenced from the same sample in a study of cytomegalovirus exposure and HLA in healthy donors. Clones were read by immunoSEQ multiplex PCR, and TCRdb kept only the in-frame ones, dropping some. The table has roughly 330,000 clones, around 90% seen once. Sequencing was done on a sample of PBMCs. The source of these receptors is a woman aged 30 to 39 in good health and CMV-seropositive.

In nucleotides, the CDR3 is TGTGCCAGCAGCTTAGCGCTTCCGGGAAACACTGAAGCTTTCTTT. This gives the protein CASSLALPGNTEAFF. The V gene is TRBV7-6, the J gene TRBJ1-1; D call uncertain. Trimming pared 0 bases from V and 2 bases from J, leaving 10 bases between. This CDR3 is 15 amino acids long. The V gene's germline CDR1 is SGHVS and CDR2 FNYEAQ.

This sequence joins TRBV6-1 and TRBJ2-5; D is perhaps TRBD2 (6 bases). The germline V gene has CDR1 MNHNS and CDR2 SASEGT. The CDR3 has 15 amino acids. Trimming stripped 0 bases from V and 4 bases from J, with 12 bases between. This CDR3 is CASSEARGRIETQYF. CDR3 bases: TGTGCCAGCAGTGAAGCTCGGGGGAGGATAGAGACCCAGTACTTC.

The chain links TRBV20-1 to TRBJ2-1; D remains unclear. Looked up from germline, CDR1 is DFQATT and CDR2 is SNEGSKA (reference sequence). V was trimmed by 6 bases and J by 9 bases, leaving 12 bases between them. The CDR3 consists of 11 residues. The CDR3 bases are TGCAGTGCAGGTCGACACAGTGAGCAGTTCTTC. Translation: CSAGRHSEQFF.

The genes are TRBV30 and TRBJ2-3; D gene uncertain. V lost 4 bases and J 6 bases, leaving 14 bases between the germline ends. CDR3 length: 13 residues. Germline CDR1 reads GTSNPN; CDR2 reads SVGIG (reference sequence). For the CDR3, the DNA is TGTGCCTGGACCCAAAGACCGCGTGATACGCAGTATTTT. Amino acids: CAWTQRPRDTQYF.

The chain recombines TRBV5-1 with TRBJ1-4; D ambiguous. Germline CDR1 is SGHRS and CDR2 is YFSETQ. The length of the CDR3 is 14 residues. The V gene lost 4 bases and the J gene lost 10 bases, with 17 bases spanning the gap. The CDR3 protein is CASSPGSSGGKLFF. The CDR3 nucleotides read TGCGCCAGCAGCCCCGGGTCCTCTGGTGGAAAACTGTTTTTT.

The chain couples TRBV7-3 to TRBJ2-3, with TRBD2 matching 7 bases. The CDR3 has 15 residues. V lost 2 bases, J lost 3 bases, and 5 bases stayed unmatched. The V gene's germline CDR1 is SGHTA and CDR2 FQGTGA. This chain's CDR3 is CASSLAGVLTDTQYF. The CDR3, as DNA: TGTGCCAGCAGCTTAGCGGGAGTACTGACAGATACGCAGTATTTT.

The gene calls are TRBV7-7 and TRBJ2-5; TRBD1 agrees at 8 bases. CDR1 is SSHAT, CDR2 FNYEAQ, per germline (reference sequence). J was trimmed by 7 bases and V by 0 bases; bases with no gene match: 4. The CDR3 runs to 14 residues. The DNA of the CDR3 is TGTGCCAGCAGCTTAGCGCAGGGGGCCGGGACCCAGTACTTC. As protein: CASSLAQGAGTQYF.

CDR3 sequence: CASSQPKGLAGGIDTQYF. The CDR3, as DNA: TGTGCCAGCAGCCAGCCTAAGGGACTAGCGGGAGGAATAGATACGCAGTATTTT. The J gene is TRBJ2-3, the V gene TRBV11-1; 15 nucleotides line up with TRBD2. V was pared by 5 bases and J by 5 bases, with 11 bases of the junction left unmatched. The CDR3 extends over 18 amino acids. Germline CDR1 SGHAT, CDR2 FQDESV (reference sequence).

The chain links TRBV7-2 to TRBJ2-7; D tentatively fits TRBD1 or TRBD2 (5 bases each). The CDR3 totals 14 residues. Deletions cut 1 base from V and 5 bases from J, with 12 bases between. The germline V gene has CDR1 SGHTA and CDR2 FQGNSA. In DNA, the CDR3 is TGTGCCAGCAGCTTAGTGGGACCCTCTAACGAGCAGTACTTC. Encoded protein: CASSLVGPSNEQYF.

The rearrangement links TRBV10-3 to TRBJ2-1; the match to TRBD2 covers 9 bases. J lost 4 bases, V lost 4 bases, and 5 bases had no gene match. Germline CDR1 is ENHRY and CDR2 is SYGVKD. The CDR3 is 15 residues long. DNA of the CDR3: TGTGCCATCAGTGGGGCTAGCGGGGTTTACAATGAGCAGTTCTTC. Protein: CAISGASGVYNEQFF.

The J gene is TRBJ1-1, the V gene TRBV7-9; D is unclear. The CDR3 contains 12 residues. Trimming took off 8 bases at V and 5 bases at J, with 12 bases between the two ends. Germline CDR1 SEHNR, CDR2 FQNEAQ (reference sequence). This CDR3 is CASGLAGTEAFF. As DNA, the CDR3 is TGTGCCAGCGGCCTTGCGGGGACTGAAGCTTTCTTT.

The chain combines TRBV6-6 with TRBJ1-1; D uncertain. Trimming took off 8 bases at V and 1 base at J, with 8 bases between the two ends. Germline lookup yields CDR1 MNHNY and CDR2 SVGAGI (reference sequence). The CDR3 totals 12 residues. The CDR3: CASAYRNTEAFF. CDR3 nucleotide sequence: TGTGCCAGCGCATACAGGAACACTGAAGCTTTCTTT.

DNA of the CDR3: TGTGCCAGCAGTTTCGGGCGGGGGGCTGGCTACGAGCAGTACTTC. Translation gives CASSFGRGAGYEQYF. The chain joins TRBV27 to TRBJ2-7, with 8 bases that match TRBD2. V shed 3 bases and J 3 bases; nucleotides not matched to a gene: 7. Germline V gene sequence: CDR1 MNHEY, CDR2 SMNVEV (reference sequence). This CDR3 contains 15 residues.

J is TRBJ2-5 and V is TRBV4-1, with D perhaps matching TRBD1 or TRBD2 (6 bases each). The CDR3 is made up of 16 amino acids. Germline V gene lookup returns CDR1 MGHRA and CDR2 YSYEKL. With 2 bases removed from V and 8 bases from J, the gap between germline ends came to 21 bases. CDR3 DNA: TGCGCCAGCAGCCAATCAGGGGAGGTTGTTTGGGCCACCCAGTACTTC. It is translated as CASSQSGEVVWATQYF.

The chain links TRBV9 to TRBJ2-5; 7 nucleotides agree with TRBD1. The CDR3 is made up of 16 amino acids. Germline CDR1 and CDR2: SGDLS and YYNGEE. The J segment lost 4 bases and the V segment lost 3 bases, leaving 12 bases of the junction unmatched. CDR3 residues: CASSASPGQMTETQYF. The CDR3 DNA reads TGTGCCAGCAGCGCGTCTCCGGGACAGATGACAGAGACCCAGTACTTC.

This chain joins TRBV4-1 and TRBJ2-5; D ambiguous. Trimming removed 0 bases at V and 3 bases at J, with 11 bases between. Germline CDR1 MGHRA, CDR2 YSYEKL. The CDR3 sequence is 15 residues long. DNA of the CDR3: TGCGCCAGCAGCCAAGATCCGTGGGTCGAAGAGACCCAGTACTTC. Residues: CASSQDPWVEETQYF.

For this clone: The sample holds other DNA sequences that translate to the same CDR3. The chain is built from TRBV6-5 and TRBJ2-2, with no clear D. The V gene's germline CDR1 is MNHEY and CDR2 SVGAGI. The CDR3 totals 13 residues. V was shortened by 2 bases and J by 1 base, with 2 bases between the two germline ends. The CDR3 protein is CASSYQNTGELFF. DNA for the CDR3: TGTGCCAGCAGTTACCAGAACACCGGGGAGCTGTTTTTT.

This chain uses TRBV27 with TRBJ2-7, with 7 bases identical to TRBD2. Losses at the gene ends were 2 bases for V and 3 bases for J; bases not matched to a gene: 4. Germline assignment: CDR1 MNHEY and CDR2 SMNVEV (reference sequence). This CDR3 contains 14 residues. CDR3 residues: CASSLLAEGYEQYF. The DNA for the CDR3 is TGTGCCAGCAGTTTACTAGCGGAGGGCTACGAGCAGTACTTC.

The DNA of the CDR3 is TGTGCCAGCAGCCAAGGGGGAGGGGGACAGTTCTTC. Its protein is CASSQGGGGQFF. The chain recombines TRBV4-2 with TRBJ2-1, with D tentatively TRBD2 (7 bases). This CDR3 comprises 12 residues. The germline V and J ends were trimmed by 1 base and 13 bases, with 11 bases remaining between them. Germline V gene sequence: CDR1 LGHNA, CDR2 YNFKEQ.

V is TRBV6-6 and J is TRBJ1-2; weak D call: TRBD1 (5 bases). Trimming removed 7 bases from V and 5 bases from J, with 20 bases in between. Germline CDR1 MNHNY, CDR2 SVGAGI (reference sequence). This CDR3 is built from 15 residues. CDR3: CASMSSSRGDYGYTF. DNA of the CDR3: TGTGCCAGCATGAGCTCGTCGAGGGGAGATTATGGCTACACCTTC.

The V and J genes are TRBV10-3 and TRBJ2-7, with 8 positions matching TRBD1. V gave up 7 bases and J gave up 2 bases; unmatched junction bases: 13. CDR1 and CDR2 (germline): ENHRY, SYGVKD. The length of the CDR3 is 16 residues. The CDR3 here is CAITASTGQGPYEQYF. CDR3 in DNA: TGTGCCATCACTGCTAGTACAGGACAGGGCCCCTACGAGCAGTACTTC.

The V and J genes are TRBV30 and TRBJ2-2; unclear D gene. The CDR3 totals 14 residues. From germline, CDR1 is GTSNPN and CDR2 SVGIG (reference sequence). V was clipped by 4 bases and J by 3 bases, with 12 bases between them. CDR3 protein: CAWNEVKYTGELFF. The CDR3 coding sequence is TGTGCCTGGAATGAAGTAAAGTACACCGGGGAGCTGTTTTTT.

The J gene is TRBJ2-7, the V gene TRBV29-1; 14 nucleotides line up with TRBD2. The CDR3 has 13 amino acids. From germline, CDR1 is SQVTM and CDR2 ANQGSEA. The ends lost 5 bases at V and 6 bases at J; junction bases unmatched: 3. The CDR3 DNA follows: TGCAGCGTTCGACTAGCGGGAGGGGGCGAGCAGTACTTC. Residues: CSVRLAGGGEQYF.

This sequence joins TRBV1 and TRBJ2-2; the DNA was not compared with TRBD2, the D call given in the table. TRBV1 is recorded as a pseudogene. The CDR3 consists of 16 residues. The CDR3: CTSSQASGISTGELFF. The CDR3 bases are TGCACCAGCAGCCAAGCTAGCGGGATTAGCACCGGGGAGCTGTTTTTT.